Listed here is a single T cell receptor (beta chain). The data were obtained in a study of cytomegalovirus exposure and HLA in healthy donors. The study ran its PCR with 60 Vbeta and 13 Jbeta primers. Some clones are missing from TCRdb's copy, which holds only in-frame ones; the method was immunoSEQ multiplex PCR. The repertoire holds 150,000 or so clones, with roughly 84% as singletons. The sample was PBMCs. The clonotype originates from a man between 50 and 59 years old in good health and CMV-seropositive.

The CDR3 loop is CASGRPDRGWADTQYF. The DNA of the CDR3 is TGTGCTAGTGGTCGCCCCGACAGGGGGTGGGCAGATACGCAGTATTTT. The rearrangement links TRBV12-5 to TRBJ2-3; 9 bases are shared with TRBD1. The CDR3 consists of 16 residues. V lost 5 bases, J lost 4 bases, and 10 bases stayed unmatched. From germline, CDR1 is LGHNT and CDR2 FRNRAP.